A single sample is the source of the 28 T cell receptor beta chains below, sequenced in a study of cytotoxic CD8 clonotypes in ibrutinib-treated CLL (dated by TCRdb to the early 2020s). Taken with the paper, the label for time point translates to: about 11 months on ibrutinib. The method behind the library was the immunoSEQ multiplex PCR assay. TCRdb provides this immuneACCESS table in a form limited to in-frame rearrangements. Some clones are lacking; in checked studies, under half of them reflect an unresolved V gene, and why the rest are absent is not known. This sample holds approximately 50,000 clones; over 60% were observed only once. The biggest ten clones account for around 43% of the sample. The sequencing here drew on PBMCs, taken after 12 months of ibrutinib treatment. The receptors were gathered from a human donor with chronic lymphocytic leukemia.

The rearrangement links TRBV6-5 to TRBJ2-3; 8 bases align to TRBD1. CDR3 length: 14 amino acids. Germline V gene lookup returns CDR1 MNHEY and CDR2 SVGAGI. The J segment lost 3 bases and the V segment lost 6 bases, leaving 5 bases of the junction unmatched. CDR3 in amino acids: CASRGGQGTDTQYF. DNA of the CDR3: TGTGCCAGCAGGGGTGGACAGGGAACAGATACGCAGTATTTT.

The chain combines TRBV6-6 with TRBJ2-2; 9 positions agree with TRBD2. In germline, CDR1 is MNHNY, CDR2 SVGAGI (reference sequence). There are 15 residues in the CDR3. Trimming at V came to 6 bases and at J to 1 base, leaving 3 bases not matched to a gene. CDR3 residues: CASSRGGVNTGELFF. For the CDR3, the DNA is TGTGCCAGCAGCCGCGGGGGGGTGAACACCGGGGAGCTGTTTTTT.

The chain carries TRBV21-1 and TRBJ2-1; TRBD2 reflects the table's D call only, with no check against the DNA. TRBV21-1 counts as a pseudogene. This CDR3 spans 16 amino acids. The CDR3 spells CASSKEPGPLRGEQFF. The DNA for the CDR3 is TGTGCCAGCAGCAAAGAACCCGGCCCCCTAAGAGGGGAGCAGTTCTTC.

The V call is TRBV28, the J call TRBJ1-5; 9 nucleotides agree with TRBD1. The junction had 4 bases not matched to a gene; V was cut back by 6 bases and J by 1 base. The germline gives CDR1 MDHEN, CDR2 SYDVKM. CDR3 length: 15 residues. The CDR3 loop reads CASRGQGDSNQPQHF. The CDR3 nucleotides are TGTGCCAGCAGGGGACAGGGAGACAGCAATCAGCCCCAGCATTTT.

The chain joins TRBV15 to TRBJ2-5; D is undetermined. Trimming shortened V by 4 bases and J by 5 bases, and 17 bases separated the two germline ends. CDR3 length: 15 residues. From germline, CDR1 is LNHNV and CDR2 YYDKDF (reference sequence). In DNA form, the CDR3 reads TGTGCCACCAGCAAGTATTATCAGCCCGGGGAGACCCAGTACTTC. Amino acid sequence: CATSKYYQPGETQYF.

In this sample, this clone turned up a few times. The chain links TRBV4-1 to TRBJ1-1; unclear D gene. Trimming took 3 bases from V and 0 from J, leaving 11 bases between them. There are 15 residues in the CDR3. CDR1 is MGHRA, CDR2 YSYEKL, per germline. The CDR3 here is CASSHPAAMNTEAFF. CDR3 sequence (DNA): TGCGCCAGCAGCCACCCGGCGGCCATGAACACTGAAGCTTTCTTT.

Comments on this clone: A junction boundary mismatches the germline segment, possibly from a read error. The chain combines TRBV4-3 with TRBJ2-7; 7 nucleotides line up with TRBD1. This CDR3 spans 18 amino acids. Germline assignment: CDR1 LGHNA and CDR2 YSLEER. CDR3 coding DNA: TGCGCCAGCAGCCAAACCATGCGGGTCCGACAGGGCTCCCACGAGCAGTACTTC. The encoded protein is CASSQTMRVRQGSHEQYF.

The chain carries TRBV28 and TRBJ1-6; D uncertain. Trimming left V 4 bases short and J 8 bases short, with 12 bases between. CDR1 and CDR2 (germline): MDHEN, SYDVKM. CDR3 length equals 14 residues. CDR3: CASSWGGNHSPLHF. CDR3 DNA: TGTGCCAGCAGTTGGGGAGGGAATCATTCACCCCTCCACTTT. Together with reference TRBV28 and TRBJ1-6, the CDR3 gives the full variable domain: DVKVTQSSRYLVKRTGEKVFLECVQDMDHENMFWYRQDPGLGLRLIYFSYDVKMKEKGDIPEGYSVSREKKERFSLILESASTNQTSMYLCASSWGGNHSPLHFGNGTRLTVT.

The chain combines TRBV28 with TRBJ2-7; 7 bases are a match to TRBD2. CDR3 length: 15 residues. Germline trimming cut 7 bases from V and 2 bases from J; bases unmatched to any gene: 11. CDR1 is MDHEN and CDR2 is SYDVKM in the germline V gene. The CDR3 nucleotides read TGTGCCAGCAAAAGACTAGCAGGCTTAACCTACGAGCAGTACTTC. It codes for CASKRLAGLTYEQYF.

The chain employs TRBV7-3 and TRBJ1-3; possibly TRBD1 for D (5 bases). The CDR3 extends over 15 amino acids. Trimming shortened V by 4 bases and J by 2 bases, and 12 bases separated the two germline ends. Germline-derived CDR1 and CDR2 are SGHTA and FQGTGA. CDR3 sequence (DNA): TGTGCCAGCAGCTCTGGGGGGGGAGCTGGAAACACCATATATTTT. Protein: CASSSGGGAGNTIYF.

V is TRBV5-1 and J is TRBJ2-5; 11 bases line up with TRBD2. The germline CDR1 and CDR2 sequences are SGHRS and YFSETQ. The CDR3 is 16 amino acids. V trimming: 5 bases; J trimming: 1 base; junction bases outside the gene matches: 7. Written as DNA, the CDR3 is TGCGCCAGCAGTAAGGCCGGGACTAGCGGCCAAGAGACCCAGTACTTC. This codes for CASSKAGTSGQETQYF.

This clone was detected once. The V and J genes are TRBV28 and TRBJ2-1; 12 nucleotides match TRBD2. The junction had 8 bases not matched to a gene; V was cut back by 4 bases and J by 7 bases. This CDR3 region has 16 residues. CDR1 and CDR2 from the germline V gene are MDHEN and SYDVKM. The CDR3 DNA follows: TGTGCCAGCAGTTCCGGGGGCGGACTAGCGGGGAATGAGCAGTTCTTC. Translation: CASSSGGGLAGNEQFF.

The V gene is TRBV5-1, the J gene TRBJ2-7; TRBD1 agrees at 8 bases. J lost 4 bases, V lost 0 bases, and 6 bases had no gene match. The CDR3 totals 15 residues. Germline CDR1 and CDR2: SGHRS and YFSETQ. DNA of the CDR3: TGCGCCAGCAGCTTGGAGACAGGGGCGCAATACGAGCAGTACTTC. This codes for CASSLETGAQYEQYF.

This chain connects TRBV6-5 to TRBJ1-5, with a weak D call TRBD1 (5 bases). This CDR3 contains 15 residues. V was trimmed by 2 bases and J by 3 bases, leaving 11 bases between them. Per germline, CDR1 MNHEY and CDR2 SVGAGI. CDR3: CASSYQWGTNQPQHF. For the CDR3, the DNA is TGTGCCAGCAGTTACCAGTGGGGGACCAATCAGCCCCAGCATTTT.

This clone was found once. The V call is TRBV6-6, the J call TRBJ2-7; D perhaps matches TRBD2 (6 bases). Germline CDR1 reads MNHNY; CDR2 reads SVGAGI (reference sequence). Trimming removed 6 bases at V and 2 bases at J, with 11 bases between. This CDR3 contains 13 residues. The CDR3 DNA is TGTGCCAGCAGGCGGGACGCCCCCTACGAGCAGTACTTC. The encoded protein is CASRRDAPYEQYF.

The V and J genes are TRBV5-1 and TRBJ2-3; TRBD1 agrees at 7 bases. The CDR3 is made up of 17 amino acids. V was clipped by 4 bases and J by 4 bases; unmatched bases: 15. CDR1 and CDR2 from the germline V gene are SGHRS and YFSETQ. Here the CDR3 reads CASSKSDRAGYSDTQYF. CDR3 in DNA: TGCGCCAGCAGCAAAAGTGACAGGGCGGGTTATTCAGATACGCAGTATTTT.

This chain uses TRBV29-1 with TRBJ2-7; D gene unclear. V lost 4 bases and J lost 4, with 8 bases in between. The CDR3 has 11 amino acids. The germline V gene encodes CDR1 SQVTM and CDR2 ANQGSEA. The CDR3 region has the DNA TGCAGCGTTGCTCATGGTTACGAGCAGTACTTC. Translated: CSVAHGYEQYF.

For the CDR3, the DNA is TGTGCCAGCAGTTACTCGAGGACAGGGGCTCGGGAGACCCAGTACTTC. Translation: CASSYSRTGARETQYF. The chain is built from TRBV6-5 and TRBJ2-5; 9 bases fit TRBD1. From germline, CDR1 is MNHEY and CDR2 SVGAGI. V dropped 0 bases and J dropped 5; count of bases not matched to a gene: 7. The CDR3 consists of 16 residues.

The chain couples TRBV19 to TRBJ2-5; D is uncertain. The germline V and J ends were trimmed by 3 bases and 1 base, with 9 bases remaining between them. Germline V CDR1 and CDR2: LNHDA, SQIVND (reference sequence). The CDR3 is made up of 14 amino acids. CDR3 residues: CASSMAARQETQYF. The CDR3 bases are TGTGCCAGTAGTATGGCAGCGCGCCAAGAGACCCAGTACTTC. Full variable domain (rest looked up from reference TRBV19 and TRBJ2-5): DGGITQSPKYLFRKEGQNVTLSCEQNLNHDAMYWYRQDPGQGLRLIYYSQIVNDFQKGDIAEGYSVSREKKESFPLTVTSAQKNPTAFYLCASSMAARQETQYFGPGTRLLVL.

The V call is TRBV30, the J call TRBJ1-6; D unresolved. V lost 3 bases and J lost 5, with 5 bases in between. The germline V gene has CDR1 GTSNPN and CDR2 SVGIG (reference sequence). The CDR3 spans 12 residues. The CDR3 DNA sequence: TGTGCCTGGAGCGCTAATAATTCACCCCTCCACTTT. Encoded protein: CAWSANNSPLHF.

This clone was detected only a few times. The chain employs TRBV27 and TRBJ2-2, with 8 bases lining up with TRBD1. This CDR3 is 13 amino acids long. V lost 8 bases and J lost 6; bases outside the gene matches: 5. From germline, CDR1 is MNHEY and CDR2 SMNVEV (reference sequence). For the CDR3, the DNA is TGTGCCAGCGGACAGGGCTCCCCCGGGGAGCTGTTTTTT. Amino acids: CASGQGSPGELFF.

This clone showed up just a few times. V gene TRBV7-2 combines with J gene TRBJ2-3; no reliable D call. The length of the CDR3 is 12 residues. CDR1 is SGHTA and CDR2 is FQGNSA in the germline V gene. The ends were cut back, 6 bases at V and 6 bases at J, with 10 bases in the middle. The DNA of the CDR3 is TGTGCCAGCAGTCGATCTCCTGATACGCAGTATTTT. Protein product: CASSRSPDTQYF.

This chain links TRBV5-1 with TRBJ1-2, with D perhaps matching TRBD1 (6 bases). Trimming cost V 2 bases and J 0 bases, with 14 bases left between them. The CDR3 is 16 residues long. Per germline, CDR1 SGHRS and CDR2 YFSETQ. The CDR3 region has the DNA TGCGCCAGCAGCTTTAGGACCGGGACAACTAACTATGGCTACACCTTC. Protein product: CASSFRTGTTNYGYTF.

The V and J genes are TRBV6-1 and TRBJ1-1, with D possibly TRBD1 on 6 matching bases. This CDR3 spans 12 amino acids. The germline V and J ends were trimmed by 8 bases and 4 bases, with 11 bases remaining between them. CDR1 is MNHNS, CDR2 SASEGT, per germline. Here the CDR3 DNA reads TGTGCCAGCCAGGGGTTTTCCACTGAAGCTTTCTTT. It encodes CASQGFSTEAFF.

This rearrangement joins TRBV5-4 to TRBJ2-7, with TRBD2 matching 8 bases. CDR3 length equals 11 residues. The germline V gene encodes CDR1 SGHNT and CDR2 YYREEE (reference sequence). Unmatched junction bases numbered 1, after V lost 5 bases and J lost 6 bases. CDR3 sequence reads: CASSAGGEQYF. CDR3 nucleotide sequence: TGTGCCAGCAGTGCGGGGGGCGAGCAGTACTTC.

The chain is built from TRBV11-2 and TRBJ2-7; D perhaps matches TRBD2 (6 bases). The germline V gene has CDR1 SGHAT and CDR2 FQNNGV. The CDR3 length is 16 residues. Trimming removed 1 base from V and 1 base from J, with 14 bases in between. The CDR3 loop reads CASSLVVEGPSYEQYF. The CDR3 coding sequence is TGTGCCAGCAGCTTAGTTGTGGAGGGGCCTTCCTACGAGCAGTACTTC.

This clone showed up just once. This chain's CDR3 is CASQTGGSGNTEAFF. Written as DNA, the CDR3 is TGCGCCAGTCAAACAGGGGGATCAGGGAACACTGAAGCTTTCTTT. This chain connects TRBV5-1 to TRBJ1-1; 8 nucleotides line up with TRBD1. The CDR3 contains 15 residues. Germline V gene data show CDR1 as SGHRS and CDR2 as YFSETQ. Losses at the gene ends were 8 bases for V and 1 base for J; bases not matched to a gene: 10.

The chain recombines TRBV6-6 with TRBJ1-2, with TRBD1 matching 7 bases. V lost 6 bases and J lost 8; bases outside the gene matches: 9. The CDR3 has 13 residues. Per the germline V gene, CDR1 is MNHNY and CDR2 is SVGAGI (reference sequence). The CDR3 DNA reads TGTGCCAGCAGCCAGGAGGGGGCTGGAGGCTACACCTTC. Protein product: CASSQEGAGGYTF.